The TCR beta chain described here comes from a study of T cell responses to AZD1222 COVID-19 vaccine. Points on this clone: Its antigen is unidentified.

The germline V and J ends were trimmed by 2 bases and 1 base, with 15 bases remaining between them. The CDR3 sequence is 18 residues long. Germline V lookup: CDR1 SGHVS, CDR2 FNYEAQ. Whole-study results and caveats: Donors were largely white British and mainly female; clonal diversity was possibly underestimated. Repertoire sampling was restricted to post-peak T cell response timepoints. Increases in Spike-specific TCR breadth and depth were seen after two AZD1222 doses.

Profiling relied on immunoSEQ multiplex PCR, and the TCRdb table lists in-frame clones only, not all of them. The table lists about 150,000 clones, 75% to 85% of them singletons. Specimen: peripheral blood, collected 28 days after the second dose of the MenACWY control vaccine. V is TRBV7-6 and J is TRBJ2-6; perhaps D is TRBD1 or TRBD2 (5 bases each). This receptor was obtained from an adult who received the MenACWY meningococcal vaccine as a control. The CDR3 loop reads CASSLRDDRGSGANVLTF. The CDR3 DNA reads as TGTGCCAGCAGCTTAAGGGACGATAGGGGTTCTGGGGCCAACGTCCTGACTTTC.